The clone carrying this T cell receptor beta chain has more than one count but fewer than ten. The antigen is not known. The PCR contained 60 Vbeta and 13 Jbeta primers. Profiled with immunoSEQ multiplex PCR; TCRdb holds only in-frame clones, not every one. The sample lists tens of thousands of clones, roughly 75% seen once, with around 21% in the top ten. These data originate in a study of cytomegalovirus exposure and HLA in healthy donors. Trimming pared 3 bases from V and 0 bases from J, leaving 14 bases between. This CDR3 comprises 16 residues. Germline V gene data show CDR1 as SGHVS and CDR2 as FQNEAQ. Study-wide results and limits: Later analysis indicated greater clonal expansion among HLA-associated TCR beta chains than among equally common other chains. Within a later analysis, the majority of CMV-associated TCR beta chains appeared HLA-restricted. Donors were assumed by presence/absence analyses to have roughly uniform sequencing depth.

Sequenced: PBMCs. The sequence derives from a woman in her thirties or forties in good health and CMV-seropositive. The rearrangement joins TRBV7-8 to TRBJ1-2; D not resolved. The CDR3 DNA reads as TGTGCCAGCAGCTTCGATCCCGGGAGAGCTAACTATGGCTACACCTTC. This gives the protein CASSFDPGRANYGYTF. The variable domain in full, completed from reference TRBV7-8 and TRBJ1-2, reads GAGVSQSPRYKVAKRGQDVALRCDPISGHVSLFWYQQALGQGPEFLTYFQNEAQLDKSGLPSDRFFAERPEGSVSTLKIQRTQQEDSAVYLCASSFDPGRANYGYTFGSGTRLTVV.